These T cell receptor beta chains were read from a single sample in a study of cytomegalovirus exposure and HLA in healthy donors. Libraries were prepared by immunoSEQ multiplex PCR; TCRdb keeps only in-frame clonotypes and omits some of them. The repertoire has roughly 140,000 clones, roughly 77% of them found once; the top ten carry roughly 2%. The sequencing input was PBMCs. The receptors were sampled from a man aged 25 to 40 in good health and CMV-seronegative. CDR3s include the opening cysteine and the closing phenylalanine or tryptophan. D genes are given only for firm matches. Expanded clones get a size class; other rows say once, few or many, or leave the size out.

d_call: TRBD1; v_call: TRBV19; clone_size: .; j_call: TRBJ1-2; cdr3_nt: TGTGCCAGTAGTATGACCCGGACAGGGGTTGGCTACACCTTC; cdr3_aa: CASSMTRTGVGYTF
d_call: TRBD1; v_call: TRBV7-6; clone_size: .; j_call: TRBJ1-1; cdr3_nt: TGTGCCAGCAGCACACAGGGGGGGACTGAAGCTTTCTTT; cdr3_aa: CASSTQGGTEAFF
d_call: .; v_call: TRBV18; clone_size: .; j_call: TRBJ1-3; cdr3_nt: TGTGCCAGCTCACCGGCGTTGGGAGGAGATCCTGGAAACACCATATATTTT; cdr3_aa: CASSPALGGDPGNTIYF
d_call: TRBD2; v_call: TRBV4-1; clone_size: .; j_call: TRBJ2-5; cdr3_nt: TGCGCCAGCAGCCAAGATCTTGCTTTAGCGGGGGGCCAAGAGACCCAGTACTTC; cdr3_aa: CASSQDLALAGGQETQYF
d_call: TRBD1; v_call: TRBV2; clone_size: .; j_call: TRBJ1-1; cdr3_nt: TGTGCCAGCAAATCTAATCCGGGACAGGGTTTTACTGAAGCTTTCTTT; cdr3_aa: CASKSNPGQGFTEAFF
d_call: .; v_call: TRBV28; clone_size: .; j_call: TRBJ2-1; cdr3_nt: TGTGCCAGCAGTTTAAGTCTGGAACCGACGGGGTGGTTCTTC; cdr3_aa: CASSLSLEPTGWFF
d_call: .; v_call: TRBV7-7; clone_size: .; j_call: TRBJ2-3; cdr3_nt: TGTGCCAGCAGCTTAGGTAGAAGCACAGATACGCAGTATTTT; cdr3_aa: CASSLGRSTDTQYF
d_call: TRBD1; v_call: TRBV6-1; clone_size: .; j_call: TRBJ1-2; cdr3_nt: TGTGCCAGCAGTGAAGCGCTTCGGGGCAGGGGGCGGAGCTATGGCTACACCTTC; cdr3_aa: CASSEALRGRGRSYGYTF
d_call: .; v_call: TRBV10-3; clone_size: .; j_call: TRBJ2-7; cdr3_nt: TGTGCCACCGGCACGCTCCGGACAGAGAGCTCCTACGAGCAGTACTTC; cdr3_aa: CATGTLRTESSYEQYF
d_call: .; v_call: TRBV15; clone_size: .; j_call: TRBJ2-2; cdr3_nt: TGTGCCACCAGCATACTAGGAGAGTTTAACACCGGGGAGCTGTTTTTT; cdr3_aa: CATSILGEFNTGELFF
d_call: .; v_call: TRBV5-6; clone_size: .; j_call: TRBJ2-3; cdr3_nt: TGTGCCAGCAGCCTCTGGAGGGGAGAAACAGATACGCAGTATTTT; cdr3_aa: CASSLWRGETDTQYF
d_call: .; v_call: TRBV27; clone_size: .; j_call: TRBJ2-7; cdr3_nt: TGTGCCAGCAGTTTATCCGTCAGGGTCTACGAGCAGTACTTC; cdr3_aa: CASSLSVRVYEQYF
d_call: TRBD1; v_call: TRBV5-5; clone_size: .; j_call: TRBJ1-2; cdr3_nt: TGTGCCAGCAGCTCGTCCACAGGGGCTCACTATGGCTACACCTTC; cdr3_aa: CASSSSTGAHYGYTF
d_call: .; v_call: TRBV6-6; clone_size: few; j_call: TRBJ2-2; cdr3_nt: TGTGCCAGCAGTTACGGACACCAAACCGGGGAGCTGTTTTTT; cdr3_aa: CASSYGHQTGELFF
d_call: TRBD1; v_call: TRBV2; clone_size: few; j_call: TRBJ1-5; cdr3_nt: TGTGCCAGCAGGACAGGGTTGGACAATCAGCCCCAGCATTTT; cdr3_aa: CASRTGLDNQPQHF
d_call: .; v_call: TRBV6-1; clone_size: .; j_call: TRBJ2-7; cdr3_nt: TGTGCCAGCAGTGAACGCGGGGCCCCCTACGAGCAGTACTTC; cdr3_aa: CASSERGAPYEQYF
d_call: .; v_call: TRBV7-9; clone_size: .; j_call: TRBJ1-4; cdr3_nt: TGTGCCAGCAGCAGAGGGATCGACCTAGAAAAACTGTTTTTT; cdr3_aa: CASSRGIDLEKLFF
d_call: .; v_call: TRBV30; clone_size: .; j_call: TRBJ2-7; cdr3_nt: TGTGCCTGGAGTCGCCGCGTAAAGCAGTACTTC; cdr3_aa: CAWSRRVKQYF
d_call: .; v_call: TRBV6-5; clone_size: .; j_call: TRBJ1-6; cdr3_nt: TGTGCCAGCAGTTACCAAACCTGGACAGATTCACCCCTCCACTTT; cdr3_aa: CASSYQTWTDSPLHF
d_call: .; v_call: TRBV5-1; clone_size: .; j_call: TRBJ2-7; cdr3_nt: TGCGCCAGCAGCTTGGCAGGGACACTCTACGAGCAGTACTTC; cdr3_aa: CASSLAGTLYEQYF
d_call: .; v_call: TRBV2; clone_size: .; j_call: TRBJ2-2; cdr3_nt: TGTGCCAGCAGTATGAGGGGGAAAAGAGAGCTGTTTTTT; cdr3_aa: CASSMRGKRELFF
d_call: .; v_call: TRBV6-5; clone_size: .; j_call: TRBJ1-1; cdr3_nt: TGTGCCAGCAGCCCCGGAGGAGTGAACACTGAAGCTTTCTTT; cdr3_aa: CASSPGGVNTEAFF
d_call: .; v_call: TRBV7-6; clone_size: .; j_call: TRBJ2-7; cdr3_nt: TGTGCCAGCAGCTTATCTCGCGAAAGCTCCTACGAGCAGTACTTC; cdr3_aa: CASSLSRESSYEQYF
d_call: TRBD1; v_call: TRBV6-1; clone_size: .; j_call: TRBJ2-3; cdr3_nt: TGTGCCAGCAAGGGGGCGCGTTGGCCAGATACGCAGTATTTT; cdr3_aa: CASKGARWPDTQYF
d_call: .; v_call: TRBV6-5; clone_size: .; j_call: TRBJ2-4; cdr3_nt: TGTGCCAGCAGCCCACAGGGTTACATTCAGTACTTC; cdr3_aa: CASSPQGYIQYF
d_call: .; v_call: TRBV19; clone_size: .; j_call: TRBJ2-2; cdr3_nt: TGTGCCAGTAGACAGATGACCACAACCGGGGAGCTGTTTTTT; cdr3_aa: CASRQMTTTGELFF
d_call: TRBD1; v_call: TRBV2; clone_size: few; j_call: TRBJ1-1; cdr3_nt: TGTGCCAGCAGGCAGGGGGGTGAAGCTTTCTTT; cdr3_aa: CASRQGGEAFF
d_call: .; v_call: TRBV9; clone_size: .; j_call: TRBJ2-1; cdr3_nt: TGTGCCAGCAGCGTATCCTCCGTACTAGTTCCTTGGAGGGGCAATGAGCAGTTCTTC; cdr3_aa: CASSVSSVLVPWRGNEQFF
d_call: .; v_call: TRBV7-8; clone_size: few; j_call: TRBJ1-1; cdr3_nt: TGTGCCAGCAGCGACATTGGGGCAGGGGATGACACTGAAGCTTTCTTT; cdr3_aa: CASSDIGAGDDTEAFF